Listed below are T cell receptor beta chains from one sample, sequenced in a study of cytomegalovirus exposure and HLA in healthy donors. Method: immunoSEQ multiplex PCR; TCRdb's copy keeps in-frame clones and lacks some. The table lists about 120,000 clones, about four fifths of them singletons. The sequencing input was PBMCs. The source is a female donor in good health and CMV-seropositive. Each CDR3 is given with its conserved first and last residue. The D gene is left open where the match is weak. Expanded clones get a size class; other rows say once, few or many, or leave the size out.

NA,NA,TRBJ2-6,TRBV7-3,TGTGCCAGCGGCGGGCCATCCTCTGGGGCCAACGTCCTGACTTTC,CASGGPSSGANVLTF
NA,NA,TRBJ1-3,TRBV6-5,TGTGCCAGCCGACGGGGGGCGACTGGAAACACCATATATTTT,CASRRGATGNTIYF
NA,NA,TRBJ1-1,TRBV7-3,TGTGCCAGCAGCCGAACGGTGAACACTGAAGCTTTCTTT,CASSRTVNTEAFF
TRBD1,NA,TRBJ1-5,TRBV28,TGTGCCAGCAGTCCGACAGGGGTGGGTCTGATGCCCCAGCATTTT,CASSPTGVGLMPQHF
NA,once,TRBJ1-4,TRBV7-2,TGTGCCAGCAGCCGAGCGACTAATAGCGAAAAACTGTTTTTT,CASSRATNSEKLFF
NA,NA,TRBJ2-4,TRBV5-1,TGCGCCAGCAGCTTGGACGGGGTAGCCAAAAACATTCAGTACTTC,CASSLDGVAKNIQYF
NA,NA,TRBJ1-6,TRBV2,TGTGCCACCATCTCCGGGGGGAGCTATAATTCACCCCTCCACTTT,CATISGGSYNSPLHF
NA,NA,TRBJ1-6,TRBV6-4,TGTGCCAGCAGTGTTGAGGAAAATTCACCCCTCCACTTT,CASSVEENSPLHF
TRBD1,NA,TRBJ2-1,TRBV19,TGTGCCAGTAGTATAGGGACAGGGACGGTTTACAATGAGCAGTTCTTC,CASSIGTGTVYNEQFF
TRBD1,NA,TRBJ1-5,TRBV18,TGTGCCAGCTCACCCGGACAGGGCTTTTATCAGCCCCAGCATTTT,CASSPGQGFYQPQHF
TRBD1,NA,TRBJ1-5,TRBV6-5,TGTGCCAGCAGTTACTTACAGGGGAATCAGCCCCAGCATTTT,CASSYLQGNQPQHF
NA,NA,TRBJ1-1,TRBV7-2,TGTGCCAGCAGCTTAGACCTGTCAGGCGAAGCTTTCTTT,CASSLDLSGEAFF
TRBD1,NA,TRBJ1-6,TRBV5-4,TGTGCCAGCAGCGAGGACAGGGGAAATTCACCCCTCCACTTT,CASSEDRGNSPLHF
TRBD1,NA,TRBJ2-5,TRBV2,TGTGCCAGCAGTAGCGGACAGGTCCAAGAGACCCAGTACTTC,CASSSGQVQETQYF
NA,NA,TRBJ2-2,TRBV7-2,TGTGCCAGCAGCTTTTGGGGCAGGCGGAACACCGGGGAGCTGTTTTTT,CASSFWGRRNTGELFF
NA,few,TRBJ2-7,TRBV6-1,TGTGCCAGCAGTTTCCGGGAACTCTCCTACGAGCAGTACTTC,CASSFRELSYEQYF
TRBD1,NA,TRBJ2-5,TRBV7-2,TGTGCCAGCAGCTTATACTCGGACAGGCAAGAGACCCAGTACTTC,CASSLYSDRQETQYF
NA,NA,TRBJ2-2,TRBV6-5,TGTGCCAGCAGCGGGGGTAGGGCCGGGGAGCTGTTTTTT,CASSGGRAGELFF
TRBD1,few,TRBJ2-7,TRBV5-6,TGTGCCAGCAGCAATGACAGGGAGAGGAGCTCCTACGAGCAGTACTTC,CASSNDRERSSYEQYF
TRBD2,NA,TRBJ2-1,TRBV4-1,TGCGCCAGCAGCCACCAACTAGCGGGGGGGCAGGGTGAGCAGTTCTTC,CASSHQLAGGQGEQFF
NA,NA,TRBJ1-5,TRBV28,TGTGCCAGCCTCAGTGGGGCCCGCAATCAGCCCCAGCATTTT,CASLSGARNQPQHF
NA,NA,TRBJ1-5,TRBV6-6,TGTGCCAGCAGCTTGTATGGGACAATTAATCAGCCCCAGCATTTT,CASSLYGTINQPQHF
TRBD2,NA,TRBJ2-4,TRBV7-2,TGTGCCAGCAGCTCCGTCCCGGGAGGCGGTCAGTACTTC,CASSSVPGGGQYF
NA,NA,TRBJ1-1,TRBV30,TGTGCCTGGAGTGTAACAGTGACCAACACTGAAGCTTTCTTT,CAWSVTVTNTEAFF
TRBD1,NA,TRBJ1-3,TRBV2,TGTGCCAGCAGCGGCTCACAGGGGTCTGGAAACACCATATATTTT,CASSGSQGSGNTIYF
NA,once,TRBJ2-3,TRBV27,TGTGCCAGCAGTTTGACTTTTTGGGGCACAGATACGCAGTATTTT,CASSLTFWGTDTQYF
NA,NA,TRBJ2-5,TRBV5-4,TGTGCCAGCAGCTTGGCCGTGGCGGGGCAAGAGACCCAGTACTTC,CASSLAVAGQETQYF
TRBD2,NA,TRBJ2-7,TRBV28,TGTGCCAGCAGTTTATTCGGCGGGGGTAACTCCTACGAGCAGTACTTC,CASSLFGGGNSYEQYF
NA,NA,TRBJ1-1,TRBV6-6,TGTGCCAGCAGTACCTCGGACAGATGGAACACTGAAGCTTTCTTT,CASSTSDRWNTEAFF
TRBD1,NA,TRBJ1-5,TRBV7-8,TGTGCCAGCAGCCCCTTTGCAGGGGGGAATCAGCCCCAGCATTTT,CASSPFAGGNQPQHF
NA,NA,TRBJ2-5,TRBV6-5,TGTGCCAGCAGTTACACGGGACACCAGTACTTC,CASSYTGHQYF
TRBD1,NA,TRBJ2-3,TRBV2,TGTGCCAGCTTTCGGGACAGAAACACAGATACGCAGTATTTT,CASFRDRNTDTQYF
TRBD2,NA,TRBJ2-1,TRBV5-6,TGTGCCAGCAGCTTGTGGGCTAGCGGGGATATGAATGAGCAGTTCTTC,CASSLWASGDMNEQFF
NA,NA,TRBJ1-6,TRBV30,TGTGCCTGGAGTGTTTTTTCCAGGGGTCGGGGCTCCTATAATTCACCCCTCCACTTT,CAWSVFSRGRGSYNSPLHF
NA,NA,TRBJ1-1,TRBV10-3,TGTGCCATCCGTACGGACTGGAACACTGAAGCTTTCTTT,CAIRTDWNTEAFF
NA,NA,TRBJ1-5,TRBV5-1,TGCGCCAGCAGCTTGGAAAGGGGGGGTCCCCAGCATTTT,CASSLERGGPQHF
NA,few,TRBJ1-2,TRBV5-4,TGTGCCAGCAGCCCTGGGGGCGACAGTCGGGGCTACACCTTC,CASSPGGDSRGYTF
TRBD1,NA,TRBJ2-7,TRBV7-6,TGTGCCAGCAGCTTAATGACAGGGAATCCCTACGAGCAGTACTTC,CASSLMTGNPYEQYF
TRBD1,NA,TRBJ2-5,TRBV5-1,TGCGCCAGCAGCTTGACTGGACAGGGACGAGGGGAGACCCAGTACTTC,CASSLTGQGRGETQYF
TRBD1,NA,TRBJ2-3,TRBV27,TGTGCCAGCAGCAGCTCCCGACAGGGATTTGGCGCAGATACGCAGTATTTT,CASSSSRQGFGADTQYF
NA,NA,TRBJ2-7,TRBV7-6,TGTGCCAGCAGCTTAGACTACTCCTACGAGCAGTACTTC,CASSLDYSYEQYF
TRBD1,NA,TRBJ2-5,TRBV7-2,TGTGCCAGCAGCCTAAGGGGACAGGGATCGACCCAAGAGACCCAGTACTTC,CASSLRGQGSTQETQYF
NA,NA,TRBJ2-2,TRBV27,TGTGCCAGCAGTTTCCAGGGCACCGGGGAGCTGTTTTTT,CASSFQGTGELFF
TRBD1,NA,TRBJ2-2,TRBV7-8,TGTGCCAGCAGCCTCAGGGGGCTGCGCACCGGGGAGCTGTTTTTT,CASSLRGLRTGELFF
NA,once,TRBJ1-3,TRBV5-4,TGTGCCAGCAGCTTAGAGACTGGAAACACCATATATTTT,CASSLETGNTIYF
TRBD1,NA,TRBJ1-1,TRBV6-4,TGTGCCAGCAGTAGGACAGGGGATATCGGTGAAGCTTTCTTT,CASSRTGDIGEAFF
NA,NA,TRBJ1-2,TRBV5-1,TGCGCCGGCAGCCGTGACAGTCGAAACTATGGCTACACCTTC,CAGSRDSRNYGYTF
TRBD1,few,TRBJ1-2,TRBV6-5,TGTGCCAGCAGGTCAGGGGGAAATATGGTTTATGGCTACACCTTC,CASRSGGNMVYGYTF
NA,NA,TRBJ2-5,TRBV7-6,TGTGCCAGCAGCTTAGCGGGAGAGGACCCGAGGGAGACCCAGTACTTC,CASSLAGEDPRETQYF
NA,few,TRBJ1-2,TRBV5-1,TGCGCCAGCAGCTTGCTAGACGGAGGCCAATTCTATGGCTACACCTTC,CASSLLDGGQFYGYTF
TRBD1,NA,TRBJ2-7,TRBV5-6,TGTGCCAGCAGCCCGACAGGGGCCCCTTACGAGCAGTACTTC,CASSPTGAPYEQYF